The rows below give T cell receptor beta chains drawn from one sample of a study of Graves' ophthalmopathy and Graves' hyperthyroidism. Each CDR3 protein gets one entry after TCRdb re-called the multiplex PCR reads with MiXCR. The sample carries some 47,000 distinct CDR3 sequences, around 50% recorded once. Sequenced material: peripheral blood. The receptors here all came from an adult man with Graves' ophthalmopathy. CDR3s include the opening cysteine and the closing phenylalanine or tryptophan. The D gene is left open where the match is weak. Not all rows give a size; the values are once, few, many and, for expanded clones, a class.

j_call v_call d_call clone_size cdr3_nt cdr3_aa
TRBJ1-4 TRBV9 TRBD1 . TGTGCCGGCAGCTTGGGGACAGGGGGTGGTGAAAAACTGTTTTTT CAGSLGTGGGEKLFF
TRBJ2-3 TRBV7-3 TRBD2 many TGTGCCAGCAGCTTAGCCAGCGGGGCCACAGATACGCAGTATTTT CASSLASGATDTQYF
TRBJ1-1 TRBV2 . many TGTGCCAGCAGTGAAAATCCAGGGAACACTGAAGCTTTCTTT CASSENPGNTEAFF
TRBJ1-2 TRBV12-3/TRBV12-4 TRBD1 many TGTGCCAGCAGCTGGACAGGGGGCGCGGATGACTATGGCTACACCTTC CASSWTGGADDYGYTF
TRBJ2-5 TRBV5-1 TRBD1 . TGCGCCAGCAGCAAGTCAGGGGGAAGCGTCCAAGAGACCCAGGACTTC CASSKSGGSVQETQDF
TRBJ2-1 TRBV7-9 . . TGTGCCAGCAGCTTACGGGCAGGATCGAACACCGGGGAGCAGTTCTTC CASSLRAGSNTGEQFF
TRBJ1-6 TRBV15 TRBD1 . TGTGCCACCAGCAGGGACAGGGAGCCTGGAGGCTCACCCCTCCACTTT CATSRDREPGGSPLHF
TRBJ2-7 TRBV2 TRBD2 . TGTGCCAGCAGTGAGGGTTTACTAGCGGTCTACGAGCAGTACTTC CASSEGLLAVYEQYF
TRBJ2-5 TRBV20-1 TRBD2 once TGCAGTGCTCTAAAAGCGGGGGAGGAGACCCAGTACTTC CSALKAGEETQYF
TRBJ2-1 TRBV29-1 TRBD1 . TGCAGCGTTGGGGACAGGGGCCGAGAGCAGTTCTTC CSVGDRGREQFF
TRBJ2-5 TRBV9 TRBD2 . TGTGCCAGCAGCGCCCGGGGGGGTTCCCAAGAGACCCAGTACTTC CASSARGGSQETQYF
TRBJ1-5 TRBV12-3/TRBV12-4 . . TGTGCCAGCAGAAATCCCGGGACACAGGAGAATAGCAATCAGCCCCAGCATTTT CASRNPGTQENSNQPQHF
TRBJ2-3 TRBV6-5 . many TGTGCCAGCAGTTACCGGGGGACGAGCGCAGATACGCAGTATTTT CASSYRGTSADTQYF
TRBJ2-5 TRBV20-1 . . TGCAGTGCTAGAAGCGAGGGGGAGCGGACCCAGTACTTC CSARSEGERTQYF
TRBJ1-4 TRBV9 . . TGTGCCAGCAGCGTGGGGCTGAGGGCGCGGGAACATGGAAAACTGTTTTTT CASSVGLRAREHGKLFF
TRBJ2-5 TRBV19 . once TGTGCCAGTAGTATAGAAGGAGGGGCCTGGGTGATGTACTTC CASSIEGGAWVMYF
TRBJ2-1 TRBV19 TRBD2 . TGTGCCAGTAGTATAACTAGCGGGAGGGCCTTCTACAATGAGCAGTTCTTC CASSITSGRAFYNEQFF
TRBJ2-3 TRBV9 . . TGTGCCAGCAGCTCCGAAGGGGCAGATACGCAGTATTTT CASSSEGADTQYF
TRBJ2-1 TRBV11-2 TRBD1 many TGTGCCAGCAGCCATGGACAGGGGTGGACTCATGAGCAGTTCTTC CASSHGQGWTHEQFF
TRBJ1-5 TRBV6-5 . many TGTGCCAGCAGCCCTTCTCAGCATAGCAATCAGCCCCAGCATTTT CASSPSQHSNQPQHF
TRBJ2-3 TRBV7-6 . few TGTGCCAGCAGACTAGACTCATCGTACACAGATACGCAGTATTTT CASRLDSSYTDTQYF
TRBJ1-6 TRBV19 . medium-sized TGTGCCAGTAGTATGTGGAATTCACCCCTCCACTTT CASSMWNSPLHF
TRBJ2-1 TRBV20-1 TRBD2 . TGCAGTGCTGGGACTAGCGGGTCTTACAATGAGCAGTTCTTC CSAGTSGSYNEQFF
TRBJ1-1 TRBV2 . many TGTGCCAGCAGTTCCAGAGAATCCATGAACACTGAAGCTTTCTTT CASSSRESMNTEAFF
TRBJ2-1 TRBV25-1 . . TGTGCCAGCAAAAGGAATAACGTGGATGAGCAGTTCTTC CASKRNNVDEQFF
TRBJ1-2 TRBV7-2 . . TGTGCCAGCAGCTATGGACAGTTCTACGGCTACACCTTC CASSYGQFYGYTF
TRBJ2-1 TRBV29-1 . . TGCAGCGTTGTACCCCTAGAAGTAGGCAATGAGCAGTTCTTC CSVVPLEVGNEQFF
TRBJ1-2 TRBV5-8 . . TGTGCCAGCAGCTCCCTGGCCAGCTATGGGCTGGACTATGGCTACACCTTC CASSSLASYGLDYGYTF
TRBJ2-7 TRBV7-8 TRBD2 . TGTGCCAGCAGCTCGGGGGGAGGCGAGCAGTACTTC CASSSGGGEQYF